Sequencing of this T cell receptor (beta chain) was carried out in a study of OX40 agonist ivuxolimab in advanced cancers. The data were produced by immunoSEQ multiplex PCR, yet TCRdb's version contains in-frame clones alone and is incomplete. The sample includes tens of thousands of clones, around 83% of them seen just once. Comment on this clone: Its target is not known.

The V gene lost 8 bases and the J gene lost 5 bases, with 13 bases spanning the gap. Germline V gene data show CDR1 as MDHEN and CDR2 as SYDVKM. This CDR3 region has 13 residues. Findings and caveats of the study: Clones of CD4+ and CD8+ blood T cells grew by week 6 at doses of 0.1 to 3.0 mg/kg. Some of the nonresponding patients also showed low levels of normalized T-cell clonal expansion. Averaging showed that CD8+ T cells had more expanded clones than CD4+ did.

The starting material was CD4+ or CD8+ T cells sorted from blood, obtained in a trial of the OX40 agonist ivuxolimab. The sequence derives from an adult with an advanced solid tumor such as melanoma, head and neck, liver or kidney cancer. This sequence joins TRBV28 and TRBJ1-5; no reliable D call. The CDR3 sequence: CASRRQYHQPQHF. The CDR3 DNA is TGTGCCAGCCGGAGGCAATATCATCAGCCCCAGCATTTT.